Each of the 25 T cell receptor beta chains below was sequenced from the same sample in a study of post-analysis software for immune sequencing data. The antigens for these receptors are not known. General observations from the study: In patients, 4 to 6 TRBV segments were more frequent than in controls, with TRBV5-6, TRBV5-1 and TRBV20-1 among them.

Tagging with unique molecular identifiers was a feature of the TCR beta cDNA libraries. Via MiXCR, TCRdb re-called the PCR reads, giving one row per CDR3 protein. In the table there are about 770,000 distinct CDR3 sequences, 35% to 55% of which are singletons. Sequences were obtained from blood. The receptors come from a girl aged 10-17 years with multiple sclerosis.

With regard to this clonotype: A much larger clone lies one base from this, so it may be a read error. CDR3 amino acids: CASSSGLAAYNEQFF. CDR3 DNA sequence: TGTGCCAGCAGCTCGGGACTAGCGGCCTACAATGAGCAGTTCTTC. This chain joins TRBV7-3 and TRBJ2-1, with 11 bases identical to TRBD2. Germline assignment: CDR1 SGHTA and CDR2 FQGTGA. The CDR3 consists of 15 residues. Trimming at V came to 4 bases and at J to 2 bases, leaving 1 base not matched to a gene.

The chain combines TRBV20-1 with TRBJ2-7; unclear D gene. Trimming removed 0 bases at V and 4 bases at J, with 7 bases between. This CDR3 contains 12 residues. Germline CDR1 and CDR2: DFQATT and SNEGSKA (reference sequence). The DNA of the CDR3 is TGCAGTGCTAGAGATGCCCGGTACGAGCAGTACTTC. The encoded protein is CSARDARYEQYF.

The rearrangement links TRBV2 to TRBJ1-1; no reliable D call. The CDR3 loop spans 13 amino acids. CDR1 is SNHLY and CDR2 is FYNNEI in the germline V gene. V lost 7 bases and J 4 bases, leaving 13 bases between the germline ends. CDR3 bases: TGTGCCAGCAATGTGGGGATGGGCACTGAAGCTTTCTTT. Its protein product is CASNVGMGTEAFF.

V and J are TRBV7-2 and TRBJ2-1; TRBD2 matches 13 bases. The CDR3 is 17 amino acids. Germline V lookup: CDR1 SGHTA, CDR2 FQGNSA. Trimming cost V 4 bases and J 2 bases; bases outside gene matches: 5. CDR3 region: CASSYTSGRDAYNEQFF. The DNA of the CDR3 is TGTGCCAGCAGCTACACTAGCGGGAGGGACGCCTACAATGAGCAGTTCTTC. Filled out from reference TRBV7-2 and TRBJ2-1, the complete variable domain reads GAGVSQSPSNKVTEKGKDVELRCDPISGHTALYWYRQSLGQGLEFLIYFQGNSAPDKSGLPSDRFSAERTGGSVSTLTIQRTQQEDSAVYLCASSYTSGRDAYNEQFFGPGTRLTVL.

The chain employs TRBV7-9 and TRBJ1-4; TRBD1 matches at 7 bases. With V trimmed by 5 bases and J by 10 bases, 7 bases remained unmatched. The length of the CDR3 is 13 residues. Germline loops: CDR1 SEHNR, CDR2 FQNEAQ (reference sequence). This CDR3 reads CASSETGFGKLFF. Here the CDR3 DNA reads TGTGCCAGCAGCGAGACAGGGTTTGGAAAACTGTTTTTT.

The chain links TRBV2 to TRBJ1-2, with a tentative D call TRBD1 (6 bases). Per germline, CDR1 SNHLY and CDR2 FYNNEI. V lost 7 bases and J 5 bases, leaving 11 bases between the germline ends. The CDR3 length is 12 residues. CDR3 sequence: CASNRETYGYTF. CDR3 nucleotides: TGTGCCAGCAACAGGGAGACGTATGGCTACACCTTC. The full variable domain, completed using reference TRBV2 and TRBJ1-2, is EPEVTQTPSHQVTQMGQEVILRCVPISNHLYFYWYRQILGQKVEFLVSFYNNEISEKSEIFDDQFSVERPDGSNFTLKIRSTKLEDSAMYFCASNRETYGYTFGSGTRLTVV.

CDR3 residues: CASSGAGRTYGYTF. The CDR3 DNA is TGTGCCAGCAGCGGGGCAGGGAGGACCTATGGCTACACCTTC. The chain combines TRBV3-1 with TRBJ1-2; weak D call: TRBD1 (5 bases). V was pared by 5 bases and J by 4 bases, with 14 bases between. CDR3 length: 14 amino acids. The germline CDR1 and CDR2 sequences are LGHDT and YNNKEL (reference sequence).

The chain couples TRBV9 to TRBJ2-3; 9 bases line up with TRBD2. Trimming at V came to 3 bases and at J to 4 bases, leaving 6 bases not matched to a gene. CDR3 size: 15 residues. Germline-derived CDR1 and CDR2 are SGDLS and YYNGEE. CDR3 sequence reads: CASSEVAGDPDTQYF. DNA for the CDR3: TGTGCCAGCAGCGAAGTAGCGGGAGACCCAGATACGCAGTATTTT.

This clonotype was seen just once. This chain uses TRBV30 with TRBJ2-2, with D uncertain. V gave up 1 base and J gave up 2 bases, with 8 bases separating them. The CDR3 runs to 14 residues. Germline V gene sequence: CDR1 GTSNPN, CDR2 SVGIG (reference sequence). The CDR3 nucleotides read TGTGCCTGGAGTGCGTCAGCCAACACCGGGGAGCTGTTTTTT. Protein: CAWSASANTGELFF.

As for this clonotype: One end of the junction is discordant with germline, which a read error may explain. V gene TRBV20-1 combines with J gene TRBJ2-2, with 7 positions matching TRBD1. The germline V gene has CDR1 DFQATT and CDR2 SNEGSKA (reference sequence). CDR3 length equals 15 residues. The CDR3 reads CSARAGTADTGERFF. As DNA, the CDR3 is TGCAGTGCTAGAGCTGGGACAGCTGACACCGGGGAGCGGTTTTTT.

CDR3 DNA: TGCGCCAGCAGCCAAGAAGGGGGACGACTAGGTGAAAAACTGTTTTTT. This translates into CASSQEGGRLGEKLFF. The chain carries TRBV4-1 and TRBJ1-4; possible D gene TRBD1, 6 bases. The V end lost 0 bases, the J end lost 7 bases, and 15 bases lay between the germline ends. Germline V gene sequence: CDR1 MGHRA, CDR2 YSYEKL. The CDR3 is 16 amino acids.

CDR3: CASSLRLTSGSREQFF. For the CDR3, the DNA is TGTGCCAGCAGCTTGCGGTTGACTAGCGGGAGCCGCGAGCAGTTCTTC. The chain uses TRBV5-6 and TRBJ2-1; TRBD2 aligns across 12 bases. The CDR3 spans 16 residues. Germline trimming cut 1 base from V and 10 bases from J; bases unmatched to any gene: 9. Per germline, CDR1 SGHDT and CDR2 YYEEEE.

This clonotype was found a few times. The chain links TRBV4-3 to TRBJ1-2, with a possible D match to TRBD1 (5 bases). Deletions cut 0 bases from V and 7 bases from J, with 12 bases between. CDR1 is LGHNA and CDR2 is YSLEER in the germline V gene. This CDR3 spans 14 amino acids. CDR3 DNA: TGCGCCAGCAGCCAAGATCGGGCAGGGAGTGGCTACACCTTC. Its translation: CASSQDRAGSGYTF.

The rearrangement links TRBV7-2 to TRBJ1-2, with D perhaps TRBD1 (5 bases). This CDR3 region has 13 residues. From germline, CDR1 is SGHTA and CDR2 FQGNSA. Trimming removed 3 bases at V and 4 bases at J, with 9 bases between. The CDR3 reads CASSFVGGYGYTF. CDR3 bases: TGTGCCAGCAGCTTCGTTGGGGGCTATGGCTACACCTTC. The entire variable domain, with the rest obtained from reference TRBV7-2 and TRBJ1-2, is as follows: GAGVSQSPSNKVTEKGKDVELRCDPISGHTALYWYRQSLGQGLEFLIYFQGNSAPDKSGLPSDRFSAERTGGSVSTLTIQRTQQEDSAVYLCASSFVGGYGYTFGSGTRLTVV.

This clonotype was observed a handful of times. The chain recombines TRBV30 with TRBJ2-1, with 12 positions matching TRBD2. The CDR3 consists of 13 residues. In germline, CDR1 is GTSNPN, CDR2 SVGIG (reference sequence). The trim removed 7 bases at V and 7 bases at J, leaving 5 bases unmatched. The CDR3 DNA sequence: TGTGCCTCACGGCTAGCGGGAGGGAATGAGCAGTTCTTC. Translated, it gives CASRLAGGNEQFF.

This clonotype was observed a handful of times. The chain recombines TRBV27 with TRBJ2-1; 14 bases agree with TRBD2. The CDR3 has 17 residues. The germline V gene has CDR1 MNHEY and CDR2 SMNVEV (reference sequence). J gave up 9 bases and V 2 bases, and 9 bases lay outside the gene matches. The CDR3 here is CASSLSRTSGRLAEQFF. CDR3 DNA sequence: TGTGCCAGCAGTTTAAGTAGGACTAGCGGGAGGTTGGCTGAGCAGTTCTTC.

This clonotype appeared a few times. This rearrangement joins TRBV5-1 to TRBJ1-4, with D possibly TRBD1 on 6 matching bases. This CDR3 has 17 residues. The germline V and J ends were trimmed by 0 bases and 4 bases, with 16 bases remaining between them. Looked up from germline, CDR1 is SGHRS and CDR2 is YFSETQ. CDR3 in DNA: TGCGCCAGCAGCTTGGATGGACAGCGTTTCGGTAATGAAAAACTGTTTTTT. Protein: CASSLDGQRFGNEKLFF.

At least ten counts were recorded for this clonotype. The rearrangement links TRBV5-6 to TRBJ2-1; 8 nucleotides line up with TRBD2. CDR3 length: 14 amino acids. From germline, CDR1 is SGHDT and CDR2 YYEEEE. With V trimmed by 4 bases and J by 9 bases, 9 bases remained unmatched. CDR3: CASSPGTRGGEQFF. CDR3 DNA sequence: TGTGCCAGCAGCCCGGGGACTAGGGGGGGTGAGCAGTTCTTC.

This clonotype has only a few counts. The chain carries TRBV27 and TRBJ2-5; possibly TRBD2 for D (6 bases). The CDR3 has 15 residues. V dropped 3 bases and J dropped 2 bases, with 13 bases sitting between them. Germline V CDR1 and CDR2: MNHEY, SMNVEV (reference sequence). The CDR3 nucleotides are TGTGCCAGCAGTTTTCCAGGAGCGGGTCAAGAGACCCAGTACTTC. As protein: CASSFPGAGQETQYF.

This chain uses TRBV19 with TRBJ2-4; TRBD2 might be the D (6 bases). V lost 4 bases and J 0 bases, leaving 16 bases between the germline ends. Looked up from germline, CDR1 is LNHDA and CDR2 is SQIVND (reference sequence). The CDR3 runs to 17 residues. CDR3 loop: CASSKISGRIAKNIQYF. The DNA of the CDR3 is TGTGCCAGTAGTAAGATAAGTGGGAGGATAGCCAAAAACATTCAGTACTTC. Complete variable domain (other parts from reference TRBV19 and TRBJ2-4): DGGITQSPKYLFRKEGQNVTLSCEQNLNHDAMYWYRQDPGQGLRLIYYSQIVNDFQKGDIAEGYSVSREKKESFPLTVTSAQKNPTAFYLCASSKISGRIAKNIQYFGAGTRLSVL.

The rearrangement uses TRBV29-1 and TRBJ2-7; D call uncertain. Germline CDR1 is SQVTM and CDR2 is ANQGSEA. V was shortened by 5 bases and J by 2 bases, with 13 bases between the two germline ends. The CDR3 length is 13 residues. The CDR3 coding sequence is TGCAGCGTTCCCAGAACTGTTACCTACGAGCAGTACTTC. It codes for CSVPRTVTYEQYF.

This clonotype was seen once. The genes are TRBV4-3 and TRBJ2-7; 10 bases are a match to TRBD2. This CDR3 comprises 15 residues. Trimming at V came to 0 bases and at J to 5 bases, leaving 4 bases not matched to a gene. Germline values: CDR1 LGHNA, CDR2 YSLEER. CDR3 region: CASSQDGLAGDEQYF. CDR3 DNA: TGCGCCAGCAGCCAAGATGGGCTAGCGGGAGACGAGCAGTACTTC.

The chain employs TRBV29-1 and TRBJ1-1, with D possibly matching TRBD1 (6 bases). The CDR3 runs to 14 residues. V dropped 1 base and J dropped 5 bases, with 14 bases sitting between them. Germline V gives CDR1 SQVTM, CDR2 ANQGSEA. CDR3 bases: TGCAGCGTTGAAGTTGGGGGCGCAGGTACTGAAGCTTTCTTT. Its translation is CSVEVGGAGTEAFF.

The chain is built from TRBV6-6 and TRBJ2-7; maybe TRBD2 (5 bases). Trimming stripped 6 bases from V and 1 base from J, with 13 bases between. This CDR3 has 14 residues. CDR1 MNHNY and CDR2 SVGAGI come from the germline V gene (reference sequence). The CDR3 DNA follows: TGTGCCAGCAGCCCCTGGTGGGAGTCCTACGAGCAGTACTTC. Translation: CASSPWWESYEQYF.

The chain recombines TRBV7-2 with TRBJ2-1; TRBD2 matches 11 bases. Germline values: CDR1 SGHTA, CDR2 FQGNSA. V trimming: 7 bases; J trimming: 3 bases; junction bases outside the gene matches: 5. The CDR3 loop spans 15 amino acids. CDR3 in DNA: TGTGCCAGCACCTCCGGGACTAGCGGCTACAATGAGCAGTTCTTC. As protein: CASTSGTSGYNEQFF.